These 24 T cell receptor beta chains were all obtained from the same sample, sequenced in a study of T cells in localized non-small cell lung cancer. Here immunoSEQ multiplex PCR was the method, and the copy in TCRdb shows in-frame clones only, minus some. The table records about 29,000 clones, 80% to 90% of them present only once. Sequencing was performed on peripheral blood, taken before any cancer treatment. These receptors were obtained from a woman between 40 and 69 years old with stage I lung adenocarcinoma.

The chain joins TRBV19 to TRBJ2-6; D not certain. The CDR3 sequence is 18 residues long. The germline V and J ends were trimmed by 7 bases and 4 bases, with 23 bases remaining between them. The V gene's germline CDR1 is LNHDA and CDR2 SQIVND (reference sequence). The CDR3 nucleotides read TGTGCCAGTAAGAACAACGAAACTCCTTGGTACGGGGCCAACGTCCTGACTTTC. Translation: CASKNNETPWYGANVLTF.

This clone was seen more than once but under ten times. V gene TRBV5-1 combines with J gene TRBJ2-1, with TRBD1 matching 7 bases. The CDR3 covers 17 residues. Per the germline V gene, CDR1 is SGHRS and CDR2 is YFSETQ. V trimming: 0 bases; J trimming: 9 bases; junction bases outside the gene matches: 15. This CDR3 is CASSLGQTGLLGSEQFF. For the CDR3, the DNA is TGCGCCAGCAGCTTGGGGCAGACAGGGCTCCTTGGTAGTGAGCAGTTCTTC.

The chain joins TRBV6-5 to TRBJ2-7; 8 bases are shared with TRBD1. The germline V gene encodes CDR1 MNHEY and CDR2 SVGAGI. V was pared by 2 bases and J by 4 bases, with 10 bases of the junction left unmatched. The CDR3 covers 16 residues. The CDR3 reads CASSYAPGTGLYEQYF. As DNA, the CDR3 is TGTGCCAGCAGTTACGCCCCCGGGACAGGCCTATACGAGCAGTACTTC.

The genes are TRBV7-9 and TRBJ1-1, with a tentative D call TRBD1 (5 bases). The CDR3 covers 13 residues. The V and J ends lost 7 bases and 4 bases respectively, with 13 bases between them. Germline CDR1 and CDR2: SEHNR and FQNEAQ (reference sequence). The CDR3 nucleotides read TGTGCCAGCACCCCGATTGGGGGCACTGAAGCTTTCTTT. It codes for CASTPIGGTEAFF.

V gene TRBV9 combines with J gene TRBJ2-7; 10 positions agree with TRBD1. The germline V gene encodes CDR1 SGDLS and CDR2 YYNGEE. V was clipped by 0 bases and J by 5 bases; unmatched bases: 5. The CDR3 spans 15 residues. CDR3 DNA sequence: TGTGCCAGCAGCGTAGCTGGGACAGGGGCCCACGAGCAGTACTTC. Encoded protein: CASSVAGTGAHEQYF.

The chain uses TRBV9 and TRBJ2-1; 15 nucleotides match TRBD2. The J segment lost 9 bases and the V segment lost 4 bases, leaving 8 bases of the junction unmatched. CDR3 length equals 16 residues. Germline V gene data show CDR1 as SGDLS and CDR2 as YYNGEE. The chain's CDR3 is CASSPGLAGGPGEQFF. DNA of the CDR3: TGTGCCAGCAGCCCAGGACTAGCGGGAGGGCCTGGTGAGCAGTTCTTC.

The V gene is TRBV2, the J gene TRBJ1-1; 9 nucleotides agree with TRBD1. CDR1 and CDR2 (germline): SNHLY, FYNNEI. J lost 1 base, V lost 8 bases, and 5 bases had no gene match. The CDR3 is 14 residues long. The CDR3, as DNA: TGTGCCAGCGGGGGACAGGGTGGGAACACTGAAGCTTTCTTT. Its translation is CASGGQGGNTEAFF.

This clone was counted a single time. The chain joins TRBV2 to TRBJ2-7, with 9 bases identical to TRBD1. CDR1 is SNHLY and CDR2 is FYNNEI in the germline V gene. CDR3 length equals 17 residues. J was trimmed by 3 bases and V by 3 bases; bases with no gene match: 12. The CDR3: CASSEDSLGTGSYEQYF. The CDR3 DNA reads TGTGCCAGCAGTGAGGATTCTTTAGGGACAGGGAGCTACGAGCAGTACTTC.

This clone was detected only once. The chain recombines TRBV5-1 with TRBJ1-1, with TRBD1 identical over 7 bases. The V segment lost 4 bases and the J segment 5 bases; nucleotides outside the gene matches: 2. The CDR3 is 12 residues long. Germline V lookup: CDR1 SGHRS, CDR2 YFSETQ. The CDR3: CASSRGQTEAFF. CDR3 nucleotides: TGCGCCAGCAGCAGGGGGCAAACTGAAGCTTTCTTT.

The chain recombines TRBV10-1 with TRBJ2-2; D possibly corresponds to TRBD1 (5 bases). The CDR3 consists of 13 residues. Germline V gene lookup returns CDR1 WNHNN and CDR2 SYGVQD (reference sequence). The V end was cut by 5 bases, the J end by 1 base, with 5 bases between. For the CDR3, the DNA is TGCGCCAGCAGTACAGGGAACACCGGGGAGCTGTTTTTT. Amino acids: CASSTGNTGELFF.

The genes are TRBV7-6 and TRBJ2-7, with TRBD1 matching over 8 bases. Germline V gives CDR1 SGHVS, CDR2 FNYEAQ. CDR3 length equals 14 residues. The ends lost 3 bases at V and 3 bases at J; junction bases unmatched: 4. The CDR3 protein is CASSFGDRGYEQYF. The CDR3 bases are TGTGCCAGCAGCTTTGGAGACAGGGGCTACGAGCAGTACTTC.

V is TRBV30 and J is TRBJ2-5; D unclear. V lost 5 bases to trimming and J lost 4 bases, with 14 bases between them. Germline loops: CDR1 GTSNPN, CDR2 SVGIG (reference sequence). The CDR3 consists of 13 residues. The CDR3 nucleotides read TGTGCCTGGTCGATGAGTTTTGCAGAGACCCAGTACTTC. This codes for CAWSMSFAETQYF. The full variable domain, rest sourced from reference TRBV30 and TRBJ2-5, is SQTIHQWPATLVQPVGSPLSLECTVEGTSNPNLYWYRQAAGRGLQLLFYSVGIGQISSEVPQNLSASRPQDRQFILSSKKLLLSDSGFYLCAWSMSFAETQYFGPGTRLLVL.

CDR3 protein: CATSSGQGWAFF. As DNA, the CDR3 is TGTGCCACCAGCTCCGGACAGGGCTGGGCTTTCTTT. The chain recombines TRBV15 with TRBJ1-1; TRBD1 aligns across 8 bases. Germline V lookup: CDR1 LNHNV, CDR2 YYDKDF (reference sequence). The V gene end was trimmed by 5 bases and the J gene end by 11 bases; junction bases not matched to a gene: 7. The CDR3 spans 12 residues.

The chain carries TRBV6-1 and TRBJ2-1, with a tentative D call TRBD2 (6 bases). From germline, CDR1 is MNHNS and CDR2 SASEGT. The CDR3 has 12 amino acids. Trimming took off 7 bases at V and 9 bases at J, with 13 bases between the two ends. CDR3 DNA: TGTGCCAGCAAAGGAGGGATGCTTGAGCAGTTCTTC. It specifies CASKGGMLEQFF.

The rearrangement joins TRBV5-1 to TRBJ1-2, with a possible D match to TRBD1 (6 bases). The CDR3 consists of 14 residues. From germline, CDR1 is SGHRS and CDR2 YFSETQ. Deletions cut 4 bases from V and 4 bases from J, with 14 bases between. The CDR3 region has the DNA TGCGCCAGCAGCGCCGAGGGACACAGCTATGGCTACACCTTC. Translated, it gives CASSAEGHSYGYTF. Complete variable domain (other parts from reference TRBV5-1 and TRBJ1-2): KAGVTQTPRYLIKTRGQQVTLSCSPISGHRSVSWYQQTPGQGLQFLFEYFSETQRNKGNFPGRFSGRQFSNSRSEMNVSTLELGDSALYLCASSAEGHSYGYTFGSGTRLTVV.

V and J are TRBV10-1 and TRBJ1-1, with D unclear. V lost 5 bases, J lost 1 base, and 2 bases lay in between. Germline lookup yields CDR1 WNHNN and CDR2 SYGVQD (reference sequence). This CDR3 has 11 residues. CDR3 DNA sequence: TGCGCCAGCAGTTCGAACACTGAAGCTTTCTTT. Its translation: CASSSNTEAFF.

This sequence joins TRBV5-1 and TRBJ2-1; tentative D call: TRBD1 (6 bases). CDR1 is SGHRS, CDR2 YFSETQ, per germline. The CDR3 covers 15 residues. Trimming cost V 6 bases and J 0 bases, with 13 bases left between them. The CDR3: CASNSRGGSYNEQFF. The CDR3 DNA reads as TGCGCCAGCAATTCTAGAGGGGGCTCCTACAATGAGCAGTTCTTC.

Turning to this clone: Other DNA variants within this sample encode the same CDR3. V usage is TRBV9 and J usage is TRBJ1-4; 9 nucleotides match TRBD1. The ends lost 6 bases at V and 3 bases at J; junction bases unmatched: 6. There are 15 residues in the CDR3. Germline V gene data show CDR1 as SGDLS and CDR2 as YYNGEE. CDR3 DNA sequence: TGTGCCAGCAATTCACAGGGGGCGGCTAATGAAAAACTGTTTTTT. This encodes CASNSQGAANEKLFF. The full variable domain, completed using reference TRBV9 and TRBJ1-4, is DSGVTQTPKHLITATGQRVTLRCSPRSGDLSVYWYQQSLDQGLQFLIQYYNGEERAKGNILERFSAQQFPDLHSELNLSSLELGDSALYFCASNSQGAANEKLFFGSGTQLSVL.

The chain uses TRBV30 and TRBJ2-1; D is uncertain. The CDR3 sequence is 11 residues long. With 2 bases removed from V and 7 bases from J, the gap between germline ends came to 6 bases. Germline V lookup: CDR1 GTSNPN, CDR2 SVGIG (reference sequence). CDR3 nucleotide sequence: TGTGCCTGGAGTATCCGGAATGAGCAGTTCTTC. Protein sequence: CAWSIRNEQFF.

CDR3 protein: CASRFGGATEAFF. The CDR3 DNA reads TGTGCCAGCAGGTTCGGGGGGGCCACTGAAGCTTTCTTT. The chain recombines TRBV2 with TRBJ1-1; D possibly corresponds to TRBD1 (6 bases). This CDR3 contains 13 residues. Per the germline V gene, CDR1 is SNHLY and CDR2 is FYNNEI. Trimming cost V 6 bases and J 4 bases, with 12 bases left between them.

The genes are TRBV7-9 and TRBJ2-7, with 7 bases aligning to TRBD2. The ends lost 2 bases at V and 4 bases at J; junction bases unmatched: 5. Germline V gene sequence: CDR1 SEHNR, CDR2 FQNEAQ (reference sequence). This CDR3 comprises 14 residues. The CDR3 sequence is CASSLTRGSYEQYF. Here the CDR3 DNA reads TGTGCCAGCAGCTTAACTCGCGGGAGTTACGAGCAGTACTTC. Together with reference TRBV7-9 and TRBJ2-7, the CDR3 gives the full variable domain: DTGVSQNPRHKITKRGQNVTFRCDPISEHNRLYWYRQTLGQGPEFLTYFQNEAQLEKSRLLSDRFSAERPKGSFSTLEIQRTEQGDSAMYLCASSLTRGSYEQYFGPGTRLTVT.

This clone was counted only a few times. The chain is built from TRBV27 and TRBJ1-5; 8 bases line up with TRBD1. Germline CDR1 is MNHEY and CDR2 is SMNVEV (reference sequence). The CDR3 is made up of 14 amino acids. V lost 7 bases to trimming and J lost 8 bases; unmatched junction nucleotides: 10. The CDR3 bases are TGTGCCAGCACCATTGGACAGGGAGTTGAGCCCCAGCATTTT. It yields the protein CASTIGQGVEPQHF.

The chain employs TRBV5-1 and TRBJ2-5; D unresolved. Germline CDR1 is SGHRS and CDR2 is YFSETQ. V lost 4 bases, J lost 4 bases, and 11 bases lay in between. The CDR3 consists of 13 residues. DNA for the CDR3: TGCGCCAGCAGCCCTGAACATGGAGAGACCCAGTACTTC. Translation gives CASSPEHGETQYF. Combining the CDR3 with reference TRBV5-1 and TRBJ2-5 gives the whole variable domain KAGVTQTPRYLIKTRGQQVTLSCSPISGHRSVSWYQQTPGQGLQFLFEYFSETQRNKGNFPGRFSGRQFSNSRSEMNVSTLELGDSALYLCASSPEHGETQYFGPGTRLLVL.

V and J are TRBV11-3 and TRBJ2-2; D assignment may be TRBD1 or TRBD2 (5 bases each). V was clipped by 3 bases and J by 6 bases, with 20 bases between them. The CDR3 has 17 residues. Germline CDR1 and CDR2: SGHNT and YENEEA. DNA of the CDR3: TGTGCCAGCAGCTTCGGGAACCAGGGAGTGGGGCCCGGGGAGCTGTTTTTT. This translates into CASSFGNQGVGPGELFF.